The 9 T cell receptor beta chains presented below share a single source sample, sequenced in a study of blood T cell repertoires in COVID-19. Produced via immunoSEQ multiplex PCR; TCRdb's table is partial and in-frame only. In the table there are approximately 300,000 clones, roughly nine tenths of which are singletons. What was sequenced was PBMCs or T cells enriched from blood (not recorded which). Every receptor here comes from a man aged 55 to 70 who had recovered from COVID-19.

The J gene is TRBJ1-4, the V gene TRBV3-1 (or the pseudogene TRBV3-2); D call uncertain. The CDR3 has 14 amino acids. Germline CDR1 and CDR2: LGHDT and YNNKEL (reference sequence). V was pared by 1 base and J by 6 bases, with 9 bases between. The CDR3 sequence: CASSQGFEHEKLFF. As DNA, the CDR3 is TGTGCCAGCAGCCAAGGGTTTGAGCATGAAAAACTGTTTTTT.

DNA of the CDR3: TGTGCCAGCAGCTTCCAGGGACAGGGGGGTCAGCCCCAGCATTTT. The encoded protein is CASSFQGQGGQPQHF. The J gene is TRBJ1-5, the V gene TRBV7-8; TRBD1 matches at 11 bases. The CDR3 runs 15 residues. Germline CDR1 and CDR2: SGHVS and FQNEAQ. With 3 bases clipped from V and 6 bases from J, the junction kept 4 bases outside the gene matches.

A single count supports this clone. The V and J genes are TRBV19 and TRBJ1-5, with 7 bases that match TRBD1. V lost 5 bases and J lost 7; bases outside the gene matches: 11. The length of the CDR3 is 15 residues. The germline CDR1 and CDR2 sequences are LNHDA and SQIVND (reference sequence). For the CDR3, the DNA is TGTGCCAGTAGTCCCCCCGCAGGGGGTAGGCAGCCCCAGCATTTT. Residues: CASSPPAGGRQPQHF. The full variable domain, in which reference TRBV19 and TRBJ1-5 provide the parts outside the CDR3, is DGGITQSPKYLFRKEGQNVTLSCEQNLNHDAMYWYRQDPGQGLRLIYYSQIVNDFQKGDIAEGYSVSREKKESFPLTVTSAQKNPTAFYLCASSPPAGGRQPQHFGDGTRLSIL.

The V gene is TRBV6-6, the J gene TRBJ2-7, with 7 bases matching TRBD1. The CDR3 is 14 amino acids. After removal of 7 bases from V and 4 bases from J, the junction contained 10 bases not matched to a gene. Germline V gene lookup returns CDR1 MNHNY and CDR2 SVGAGI (reference sequence). The CDR3 is CASNQRQGSYEQYF. The CDR3 nucleotides are TGTGCCAGCAACCAAAGACAGGGCTCTTACGAGCAGTACTTC.

The chain links TRBV7-9 to TRBJ1-4; TRBD1 might be the D (5 bases). There are 15 residues in the CDR3. Looked up from germline, CDR1 is SEHNR and CDR2 is FQNEAQ (reference sequence). V lost 8 bases and J lost 10, with 23 bases in between. The CDR3 DNA follows: TGTGCCAGCCGCGATTCTAAACAGGCGTCGGGAAAACTGTTTTTT. Its protein is CASRDSKQASGKLFF.

The V and J genes are TRBV27 and TRBJ2-7; D call uncertain. This CDR3 contains 13 residues. V shed 2 bases and J shed 3 bases, with 8 bases lying between them. CDR1 and CDR2 from the germline V gene are MNHEY and SMNVEV (reference sequence). The CDR3 DNA is TGTGCCAGCAGTTTAACCAGATACTACGAGCAGTACTTC. Its protein product is CASSLTRYYEQYF.

The J gene is TRBJ1-1, the V gene TRBV5-1; possibly TRBD1 for D (6 bases). Germline assignment: CDR1 SGHRS and CDR2 YFSETQ. The ends were cut back, 2 bases at V and 1 base at J, with 12 bases in the middle. The CDR3 length is 15 residues. The CDR3 sequence: CASSLSGTQNTEAFF. As DNA, the CDR3 is TGCGCCAGCAGCTTATCGGGGACACAGAACACTGAAGCTTTCTTT.

The rearrangement uses TRBV3-1 (or the pseudogene TRBV3-2) and TRBJ1-6, with a possible D match to TRBD1 (5 bases). V lost 1 base and J 8 bases, leaving 15 bases between the germline ends. This CDR3 has 16 residues. Germline V gene lookup returns CDR1 LGHDT and CDR2 YNNKEL (reference sequence). The CDR3 nucleotides are TGTGCCAGCAGCCAAGGGTCAGCAGGGAGGCATTCACCCCTCCACTTT. It is translated as CASSQGSAGRHSPLHF.

This chain joins TRBV27 and TRBJ2-1; D ambiguous. Germline CDR1 and CDR2: MNHEY and SMNVEV (reference sequence). The CDR3 covers 14 residues. V lost 3 bases and J 3 bases, leaving 9 bases between the germline ends. The CDR3 spells CASSLLSYYNEQFF. The CDR3 DNA reads as TGTGCCAGCAGTTTGCTATCGTACTACAATGAGCAGTTCTTC.